A single sample gave rise to the 10 T cell receptor beta chains below, sequenced in a study of blood T cell repertoires in COVID-19 (dated by TCRdb to about 2020). The library came from the immunoSEQ multiplex PCR assay. TCRdb mirrors the immuneACCESS table, restricted to in-frame sequences. Some clones are absent from its copies; in checked studies, under half trace to an unresolved V gene, and the reason for the others is unknown. The sample table lists more than 200,000 clones, more than 80% of them with a count of one. The ten largest clones add up to roughly 10% of the sample. Input material: peripheral blood. These receptors were taken from a woman aged 80 or over with acute or convalescent COVID-19.

This clone has just a few counts. This chain uses TRBV19 with TRBJ2-1; 11 bases fit TRBD2. J gave up 0 bases and V 10 bases, and 8 bases lay outside the gene matches. Per germline, CDR1 LNHDA and CDR2 SQIVND (reference sequence). This CDR3 has 16 amino acids. This chain's CDR3 is CATTETSGSSYNEQFF. In nucleotides, the CDR3 is TGTGCCACCACCGAAACTAGCGGGAGCTCCTACAATGAGCAGTTCTTC.

This chain uses TRBV27 with TRBJ2-7; D is possibly TRBD1 (6 bases). The CDR3 contains 11 residues. CDR1 and CDR2 from the germline V gene are MNHEY and SMNVEV (reference sequence). V was shortened by 6 bases and J by 6 bases, with 9 bases between the two germline ends. This CDR3 reads CASSQGGEQYF. In DNA, the CDR3 is TGTGCCAGCAGCCAAGGGGGCGAGCAGTACTTC.

As concerns this clone: The sample holds other DNA sequences that translate to the same CDR3. This chain links TRBV6-6 with TRBJ1-1; TRBD1 is a possible D gene (6 bases). Germline V gene sequence: CDR1 MNHNY, CDR2 SVGAGI (reference sequence). The V gene lost 5 bases and the J gene lost 5 bases, with 12 bases spanning the gap. There are 13 residues in the CDR3. The CDR3 DNA reads TGTGCCAGCAGTCTCAATAGGGGGACTGAAGCTTTCTTT. Translated, it gives CASSLNRGTEAFF.

This clone has more than one count but fewer than ten. V usage is TRBV3-1 (or the pseudogene TRBV3-2) and J usage is TRBJ2-2; tentatively, D is TRBD2 (6 bases). Germline V lookup: CDR1 LGHDT, CDR2 YNNKEL (reference sequence). V lost 3 bases and J lost 0, with 11 bases in between. The CDR3 contains 16 residues. The CDR3 is CASSHRSGTNTGELFF. CDR3 bases: TGTGCCAGCAGCCATCGTAGCGGAACGAACACCGGGGAGCTGTTTTTT.

This clone came up a few times. The J gene is TRBJ2-5, the V gene TRBV12-5; 12 bases are a match to TRBD2. The V gene's germline CDR1 is LGHNT and CDR2 FRNRAP. J gave up 9 bases and V 7 bases, and 15 bases lay outside the gene matches. This CDR3 is 16 amino acids long. For the CDR3, the DNA is TGTGCTAGTGCCACCGGACTAGCGGGACCTTCGGGGGCCCAGTACTTC. Its translation is CASATGLAGPSGAQYF.

This rearrangement joins TRBV28 to TRBJ2-1; D is possibly TRBD2 (6 bases). The V end lost 6 bases, the J end lost 4 bases, and 19 bases lay between the germline ends. The CDR3 runs 16 residues. Germline V gives CDR1 MDHEN, CDR2 SYDVKM. The CDR3 region has the DNA TGTGCCAGCAGCCTGCGGCCCCCCGCGGGATACAATGAGCAGTTCTTC. It is translated as CASSLRPPAGYNEQFF.

This chain connects TRBV19 to TRBJ1-4; 10 bases align to TRBD1. This CDR3 spans 15 amino acids. J was trimmed by 8 bases and V by 7 bases; bases with no gene match: 10. Germline V CDR1 and CDR2: LNHDA, SQIVND (reference sequence). CDR3: CASIDRDRGGEKLFF. Written as DNA, the CDR3 is TGTGCCAGTATTGACCGGGACAGGGGAGGGGAAAAACTGTTTTTT.

The V gene is TRBV4-2, the J gene TRBJ1-2; TRBD1 is a possible D gene (6 bases). The germline V and J ends were trimmed by 3 bases and 3 bases, with 17 bases remaining between them. CDR1 LGHNA and CDR2 YNFKEQ come from the germline V gene. This CDR3 contains 16 residues. CDR3 sequence (DNA): TGTGCCAGCAGCCATCTTTCAGGGGAAGGGGACTATGGCTACACCTTC. Translation gives CASSHLSGEGDYGYTF.

This clone showed up just once. The chain employs TRBV3-1 (or the pseudogene TRBV3-2) and TRBJ2-4; the D gene is possibly TRBD2 (7 bases). The germline V gene has CDR1 LGHDT and CDR2 YNNKEL (reference sequence). V was pared by 0 bases and J by 2 bases, with 23 bases between. The CDR3 runs to 20 residues. DNA for the CDR3: TGTGCCAGCAGCCAAGAGCTGGGGGGGTTCTCACAGGGACCCAAAAACATTCAGTACTTC. Translating gives CASSQELGGFSQGPKNIQYF.

The V gene is TRBV11-2, the J gene TRBJ2-3; D possibly corresponds to TRBD1 (6 bases). Germline V lookup: CDR1 SGHAT, CDR2 FQNNGV. This CDR3 spans 14 amino acids. Deletions cut 0 bases from V and 4 bases from J, with 8 bases between. Written as DNA, the CDR3 is TGTGCCAGCAGCTTAGAGGGGGCTGCAGATACGCAGTATTTT. Protein sequence: CASSLEGAADTQYF.